A selection of T cell receptor beta chains follows, all from one sample in a study of blood T cell repertoires in COVID-19. Measured with immunoSEQ multiplex PCR; TCRdb has only the in-frame clones, and not every one. The sample carries some 160,000 clones, about 83% recorded once. Specimen: peripheral blood. These receptors were collected from a woman aged 80 or over with acute or convalescent COVID-19. Each CDR3 is given with its conserved first and last residue. Fields, in order: J gene, D gene, V gene, clone size, CDR3 protein, CDR3 DNA. D genes are given only for firm matches. Expanded clones are given a class, and other clones once, few, many or no size at all.

>TRBJ2-1|NA|TRBV7-9|NA
CASSSDSDEQFF
TGTGCCAGCAGCTCGGACAGCGATGAGCAGTTCTTC
>TRBJ1-2|TRBD1|TRBV19|NA
CASRPGQGARYGYTF
TGTGCCAGTAGACCGGGACAGGGGGCGCGGTATGGCTACACCTTC
>TRBJ1-1|NA|TRBV6-6|NA
CASSYEASYTEAFF
TGTGCCAGCAGTTACGAGGCCAGTTACACTGAAGCTTTCTTT
>TRBJ1-4|NA|TRBV6-5|NA
CASSYSRGANEKLFF
TGTGCCAGCAGTTACTCGCGGGGGGCAAATGAAAAACTGTTTTTT
>TRBJ2-3|NA|TRBV7-2|few
CASSSYTDTQYF
TGTGCCAGCAGCTCGTACACAGATACGCAGTATTTT
>TRBJ1-2|NA|TRBV30|NA
CAWKDQGSYGYTF
TGTGCCTGGAAGGATCAGGGGAGCTATGGCTACACCTTC
>TRBJ2-5|NA|TRBV7-7|NA
CASSLGGTDQETQYF
TGTGCTAGCAGCTTAGGGGGGACAGATCAAGAGACCCAGTACTTC
>TRBJ2-7|NA|TRBV7-2|NA
CASSLGLASYEQYF
TGTGCCAGCAGCTTAGGGCTAGCTTCCTACGAGCAGTACTTC
>TRBJ1-4|TRBD1|TRBV6-5|NA
CASRVGQGRKEKLFF
TGTGCCAGCAGGGTCGGACAGGGGCGCAAAGAAAAACTGTTTTTT
>TRBJ1-1|NA|TRBV2|NA
CASRIMEGGAFF
TGTGCCAGCAGGATCATGGAGGGGGGGGCTTTCTTT
>TRBJ1-1|TRBD1|TRBV5-1|NA
CASRWGTENTEAFF
TGCGCCAGCAGGTGGGGGACAGAGAACACTGAAGCTTTCTTT
>TRBJ1-2|NA|TRBV6-5|NA
CASSPTAGAYGYTF
TGTGCCAGCAGTCCAACGGCGGGGGCCTATGGCTACACCTTC
>TRBJ2-7|NA|TRBV28|NA
CASSPRGLYEQYF
TGTGCCAGCAGCCCCAGAGGGCTCTACGAGCAGTACTTC
>TRBJ1-4|NA|TRBV6-6|once
CASRTTSEELFF
TGTGCCAGCAGGACGACATCGGAGGAACTGTTTTTT
>TRBJ1-1|NA|TRBV5-4|NA
CASSLVEAYTEAFF
TGTGCCAGCAGCTTGGTTGAAGCGTACACTGAAGCTTTCTTT
>TRBJ2-1|TRBD2|TRBV28|once
CASDAGGSSYNEQFF
TGTGCCAGCGACGCGGGGGGGTCTTCCTACAATGAGCAGTTCTTC
>TRBJ2-1|NA|TRBV2|NA
CASSGLSGYNEQFF
TGTGCCAGCAGTGGCCTTAGCGGCTACAATGAGCAGTTCTTC
>TRBJ2-1|NA|TRBV7-8|NA
CASSQRSSDYPLYNEQFF
TGTGCCAGCAGCCAACGTTCAAGTGACTACCCTCTCTACAATGAGCAGTTCTTC
>TRBJ2-7|NA|TRBV27|NA
CASSPGHQPYEQYF
TGTGCCAGCAGCCCGGGACACCAACCCTACGAGCAGTACTTC
>TRBJ2-2|NA|TRBV4-1|few
CASTRLQNTGELFF
TGCGCCAGCACCCGACTACAGAACACCGGGGAGCTGTTTTTT
>TRBJ1-3|NA|TRBV5-1|NA
CASSLSSSQGNTIYF
TGCGCCAGCAGCTTGAGCTCCTCCCAAGGAAACACCATATATTTT
>TRBJ2-7|TRBD1|TRBV30|NA
CAWSASDRGNEQYF
TGTGCCTGGAGTGCATCGGACAGGGGTAACGAGCAGTACTTC
>TRBJ2-7|NA|TRBV18|few
CASSPRGYTYEQYF
TGTGCCAGCTCACCCCGAGGATACACCTACGAGCAGTACTTC
>TRBJ1-4|TRBD1|TRBV5-1|NA
CASSLGTGGEVTNEKLFF
TGCGCCAGCAGCTTGGGGACAGGGGGCGAGGTAACTAATGAAAAACTGTTTTTT
>TRBJ1-2|NA|TRBV7-2|NA
CASSPQGDYGYTF
TGTGCCAGCAGCCCCCAAGGGGACTATGGCTACACCTTC
>TRBJ2-5|TRBD1|TRBV5-8|NA
CASSERRTGGAGTQYF
TGTGCCAGCAGCGAAAGAAGGACAGGGGGCGCGGGAACCCAGTACTTC
>TRBJ1-5|NA|TRBV2|NA
CASVQGPNQPQHF
TGTGCCAGCGTACAGGGCCCTAATCAGCCCCAGCATTTT
>TRBJ2-2|TRBD2|TRBV5-1|NA
CASSLRSGRAAGELFF
TGCGCCAGCAGCCTGAGGAGCGGGAGGGCCGCCGGGGAGCTGTTTTTT
>TRBJ1-1|NA|TRBV19|NA
CASSIDLGRRGNNTEAFF
TGTGCCAGTAGTATAGATCTGGGCAGGCGCGGGAATAACACTGAAGCTTTCTTT
>TRBJ2-1|TRBD2|TRBV6-7|NA
CASSSPRGRDSYNEQFF
TGTGCCAGCAGTTCCCCGCGGGGGAGGGACTCCTACAATGAGCAGTTCTTC
>TRBJ1-6|TRBD1|TRBV6-5|NA
CASSYATDRVNSPLHF
TGTGCCAGCAGTTACGCTACGGACAGGGTTAATTCACCCCTCCACTTT
>TRBJ1-6|TRBD1|TRBV19|NA
CASSNRDRGFSYNSPLHF
TGTGCCAGTAGTAACCGGGACAGGGGGTTCTCCTATAATTCACCCCTCCACTTT
>TRBJ1-1|NA|TRBV6-6|NA
CASSDGQNTEAFF
TGTGCCAGCAGTGATGGACAGAACACTGAAGCTTTCTTT
>TRBJ2-3|NA|TRBV5-1|NA
CASSLSGSGGTDTQYF
TGCGCCAGCAGCTTGTCTGGCAGTGGGGGGACAGATACGCAGTATTTT
>TRBJ2-7|NA|TRBV19|NA
CASSIGAKGYEQYF
TGTGCCAGTAGTATTGGGGCTAAGGGCTACGAGCAGTACTTC
>TRBJ2-1|TRBD1|TRBV5-1|NA
CASRPGTGADSEQFF
TGCGCCAGCAGGCCCGGGACAGGGGCAGACAGTGAGCAGTTCTTC
>TRBJ2-7|TRBD2|TRBV5-1|NA
CASSSPAGGVQYF
TGCGCCAGCAGCTCCCCGGCGGGAGGTGTGCAGTACTTC
>TRBJ2-5|TRBD2|TRBV5-4|NA
CASSLSSGGALRETQYF
TGTGCCAGCAGCTTGTCTAGCGGGGGGGCCCTAAGAGAGACCCAGTACTTC
>TRBJ1-1|NA|TRBV7-9|NA
CASSPNRPEAFF
TGTGCCAGCAGCCCCAACAGGCCTGAAGCTTTCTTT
>TRBJ1-1|TRBD1|TRBV5-1|few
CASSWRGQGILHTEAFF
TGCGCCAGCAGCTGGAGGGGACAGGGTATTTTGCACACTGAAGCTTTCTTT
>TRBJ2-3|NA|TRBV27|NA
CASSLDGLSTDTQYF
TGTGCCAGCAGTTTAGACGGACTTAGCACAGATACGCAGTATTTT
>TRBJ1-2|TRBD1|TRBV7-8|NA
CASSLAPTGARLYGYTF
TGTGCCAGCAGCTTAGCCCCCACAGGGGCCAGACTGTATGGCTACACCTTC